This is a list of T cell receptor beta chains from one sample in a study of blood T cell repertoires in COVID-19. The data were produced by immunoSEQ multiplex PCR, yet TCRdb's version contains in-frame clones alone and is incomplete. The sample holds about 100,000 clones; 70% to 90% are singletons and the top ten take approximately 12%. Sequences were obtained from peripheral blood. These receptors came from a woman aged 55-70 years in a cohort sampled during active or convalescent COVID-19. Each CDR3 is given with its conserved first and last residue. The D gene is left open where the match is weak. A row's size may be missing; if present it is once, few, many or a size class.

d_call	clone_size	j_call	v_call	cdr3_aa	cdr3_nt
.	.	TRBJ2-1	TRBV5-1	CASSSAQSGPYNEQFF	TGCGCCAGCAGCTCCGCCCAGAGCGGCCCCTACAATGAGCAGTTCTTC
TRBD1	.	TRBJ1-5	TRBV19	CASSMTGGSGHF	TGTGCCAGTAGTATGACAGGGGGATCGGGGCATTTT
TRBD2	.	TRBJ2-1	TRBV7-9	CASSSSGSKHNEQFF	TGTGCCAGCAGCTCAAGCGGGAGCAAGCACAATGAGCAGTTCTTC
.	.	TRBJ1-1	TRBV19	CASSLFRGMNTEAFF	TGTGCCAGTAGTTTGTTCCGGGGGATGAACACTGAAGCTTTCTTT
.	.	TRBJ2-7	TRBV5-4	CASSLRGGYEQYF	TGTGCCAGCAGCCTTAGGGGCGGCTACGAGCAGTACTTC
TRBD1	.	TRBJ1-2	TRBV7-9	CASSLEQGALYGYTF	TGTGCCAGCAGCTTAGAACAGGGGGCTCTCTATGGCTACACCTTC
TRBD2	.	TRBJ2-3	TRBV7-8	CASQREGTDTQYF	TGTGCCTCCCAGCGGGAGGGCACAGATACGCAGTATTTT
.	.	TRBJ2-7	TRBV29-1	CSVTEDIVPYEQYF	TGCAGCGTCACCGAAGACATCGTTCCCTACGAGCAGTACTTC
.	.	TRBJ2-5	TRBV7-9	CASSSGSVRQETQYF	TGTGCCAGCAGCTCAGGGTCGGTCCGTCAAGAGACCCAGTACTTC
.	.	TRBJ1-1	TRBV19	CASSSWTIEAFF	TGTGCCAGTAGTTCGTGGACAATTGAAGCTTTCTTT
TRBD1	.	TRBJ1-2	TRBV7-8	CASSSDRTGWAYGYTF	TGTGCCAGCAGCTCGGACCGGACAGGGTGGGCCTATGGCTACACCTTC
.	.	TRBJ2-2	TRBV7-8	CASSFGHPANTGELFF	TGTGCCAGCAGCTTCGGACACCCAGCGAACACCGGGGAGCTGTTTTTT
TRBD1	once	TRBJ1-4	TRBV19	CASSIRDRGRGNEKLFF	TGTGCCAGTAGTATCCGGGACAGGGGGCGCGGGAATGAAAAACTGTTTTTT
TRBD2	.	TRBJ2-3	TRBV5-1	CASSLNGGLVVWTDTQYF	TGCGCCAGCAGCTTGAATGGGGGACTAGTGGTTTGGACAGATACGCAGTATTTT
TRBD2	.	TRBJ2-3	TRBV6-4	CASKNSGGPNTQYF	TGTGCCAGCAAGAATAGCGGGGGGCCAAATACGCAGTATTTT
TRBD1	.	TRBJ2-3	TRBV3-1/TRBV3-2	CASSSTGGRGDTQYF	TGTGCCAGCAGCTCCACAGGGGGCAGGGGAGATACGCAGTATTTT
TRBD2	.	TRBJ2-5	TRBV28	CASSKGTSPETQYF	TGTGCCAGCTCCAAGGGGACTAGCCCGGAGACCCAGTACTTC
.	.	TRBJ2-7	TRBV9	CASSPLAGSYEQYF	TGTGCCAGCAGCCCGCTAGCTGGGTCCTACGAGCAGTACTTC
.	.	TRBJ1-3	TRBV6-6	CASGAGGAPSGNTIYF	TGTGCCAGCGGGGCGGGGGGGGCCCCCTCTGGAAACACCATATATTTT
TRBD1	.	TRBJ2-5	TRBV7-8	CASSRGQGRETQYF	TGTGCCAGCAGTCGGGGACAGGGTAGAGAGACCCAGTACTTC
.	.	TRBJ2-3	TRBV27	CASSFKGGASTDTQYF	TGTGCCAGCAGTTTTAAAGGCGGGGCTAGCACAGATACGCAGTATTTT
TRBD1	many	TRBJ1-2	TRBV2	CASLDRSYGYTF	TGTGCCAGCCTGGACAGGTCCTATGGCTACACCTTC
.	.	TRBJ1-2	TRBV19	CASSITGSIYGYTF	TGTGCCAGTAGTATAACAGGTTCGATCTATGGCTACACCTTC
.	.	TRBJ2-1	TRBV24-1	CATSDPGISSYNEQFF	TGTGCCACCAGTGACCCAGGGATTAGCTCCTACAATGAGCAGTTCTTC
.	.	TRBJ2-5	TRBV21-1	CASSFLRGNFQETQYF	TGTGCCAGCAGCTTCCTCCGCGGGAACTTCCAAGAGACCCAGTACTTC
.	.	TRBJ1-4	TRBV19	CASSLTTNEKLFF	TGTGCCAGCTCTTTAACAACTAATGAAAAACTGTTTTTT
TRBD2	.	TRBJ2-7	TRBV5-4	CASSNGGLANYEQYF	TGTGCCAGCAGCAATGGGGGACTAGCGAACTACGAGCAGTACTTC
.	once	TRBJ1-1	TRBV18	CASSHMDNRIEAFF	TGTGCCAGCTCACATATGGACAATCGGATTGAAGCTTTCTTT
.	.	TRBJ1-3	TRBV5-1	CASSLAAGWNSGNTIYF	TGCGCCAGCAGCTTGGCCGCAGGGTGGAACTCTGGAAACACCATATATTTT
.	.	TRBJ2-5	TRBV30	CAWRGKGLGETQYF	TGTGCCTGGAGAGGGAAGGGGCTGGGAGAGACCCAGTACTTC
.	.	TRBJ2-1	TRBV5-1	CASSLSSALRWFF	TGCGCCAGCAGCTTGTCTAGCGCTTTAAGGTGGTTCTTC
TRBD1	.	TRBJ2-5	TRBV5-1	CASSTDRAGETQYF	TGCGCCAGCAGCACGGACAGGGCGGGGGAGACCCAGTACTTC
TRBD1	.	TRBJ2-3	TRBV29-1	CSASTGQGRTDTQYF	TGCAGCGCCTCCACGGGACAGGGGCGCACAGATACGCAGTATTTT
TRBD1	.	TRBJ2-7	TRBV24-1	CATSDHRGRVYEQYF	TGTGCCACCAGTGACCACAGGGGGCGCGTATACGAGCAGTACTTC
.	.	TRBJ1-2	TRBV28	CASTPGASYGYTF	TGTGCCAGCACCCCCGGAGCTTCTTATGGCTACACCTTC
TRBD1	.	TRBJ1-3	TRBV6-5	CASSLYRGRGNTIYF	TGTGCCAGCAGCCTCTACAGGGGGCGAGGAAACACCATATATTTT
.	.	TRBJ2-3	TRBV11-2	CASSRDSNTDTQYF	TGTGCCAGCAGCCGGGACTCGAATACAGATACGCAGTATTTT
.	.	TRBJ2-2	TRBV19	CASSVIPVNTGELFF	TGTGCCAGTAGCGTGATCCCGGTGAACACCGGGGAGCTGTTTTTT
TRBD1	.	TRBJ1-1	TRBV18	CASSPRGQLSNTEAFF	TGTGCCAGCTCACCACGGGGACAGCTTTCTAACACTGAAGCTTTCTTT
.	.	TRBJ1-2	TRBV7-9	CASSLISFGGYTF	TGTGCCAGCAGCTTAATTTCCTTCGGGGGCTACACCTTC
.	.	TRBJ1-4	TRBV30	CAWRPRRGFNEKLFF	TGTGCCTGGAGACCCCGCCGGGGGTTTAATGAAAAACTGTTTTTT
TRBD2	.	TRBJ2-7	TRBV5-1	CASSSDGTSYEQYF	TGCGCCAGCAGCTCCGATGGGACTAGCTACGAGCAGTACTTC
.	.	TRBJ1-4	TRBV6-2/TRBV6-3	CASSYIPGIEKLFF	TGTGCCAGCAGTTACATCCCAGGGATTGAAAAACTGTTTTTT
.	.	TRBJ1-1	TRBV19	CASSIMQGGTEAFF	TGTGCCAGTAGTATCATGCAGGGCGGCACTGAAGCTTTCTTT
.	.	TRBJ1-1	TRBV5-1	CASSFLQGMGTEAFF	TGCGCCAGCAGCTTCTTACAGGGAATGGGCACTGAAGCTTTCTTT
.	.	TRBJ1-2	TRBV5-1	CASSSGTGSNGYTF	TGCGCCAGCAGTTCCGGAACAGGGAGTAATGGCTACACCTTC
.	.	TRBJ1-6	TRBV19	CASTLRGQHNSPLHF	TGTGCCAGTACCCTCCGCGGCCAGCATAATTCACCCCTCCACTTT
.	.	TRBJ2-2	TRBV19	CASSIDVTNTGELFF	TGTGCCAGTAGTATAGATGTAACGAACACCGGGGAGCTGTTTTTT
.	.	TRBJ1-2	TRBV18	CASSPGEGNGYTF	TGTGCCAGCTCACCGGGGGAGGGGAATGGCTACACCTTC
TRBD1	.	TRBJ2-7	TRBV10-2	CASTPTGIHEQYF	TGCGCCAGCACCCCGACAGGGATACACGAGCAGTACTTC
.	.	TRBJ1-2	TRBV5-6	CASSPWETYGYTF	TGTGCCAGCAGCCCGTGGGAGACTTATGGCTACACCTTC
TRBD1	.	TRBJ1-1	TRBV5-1	CASTPTGVNTEAFF	TGCGCCAGCACTCCTACAGGGGTGAACACTGAAGCTTTCTTT
TRBD1	once	TRBJ2-1	TRBV9	CASSVGQGGFNEQFF	TGTGCCAGCAGCGTGGGACAGGGGGGGTTCAATGAGCAGTTCTTC
TRBD2	.	TRBJ2-7	TRBV5-1	CASSFLGGTYEQYF	TGCGCCAGCAGCTTCCTGGGGGGGACCTACGAGCAGTACTTC